The clone carrying this T cell receptor (beta chain) was seen only a few times. Its specificity is unknown. This sample stems from a study of cytomegalovirus exposure and HLA in healthy donors. Study-level findings and limits: The HLA-A and HLA-B alleles of most subjects were reportedly predicted accurately from TCR beta sequences. HLA restriction was apparent for most CMV-associated TCR beta chains in a later analysis.

Deletions cut 7 bases from V and 3 bases from J, with 12 bases between. Germline assignment: CDR1 MDHEN and CDR2 SYDVKM. The CDR3 loop spans 14 amino acids. The donors comprised healthy bone marrow donors. PCR amplification relied on 60 Vbeta primers (plus 13 Jbeta primers). Method: immunoSEQ multiplex PCR; TCRdb's copy keeps in-frame clones and lacks some. The sample has fewer than 80,000 clones, approximately 71% seen once. The clonotype was recovered from a man aged 45 to 65 in good health and CMV-seropositive. Sequenced input: PBMCs. This chain links TRBV28 with TRBJ2-2, with a weak D call TRBD1 (5 bases). CDR3 region: CASIGQGYTGELFF. CDR3 coding DNA: TGTGCCAGCATAGGGCAGGGATACACCGGGGAGCTGTTTTTT.